The present TCR beta chain was sequenced within a study of T cells in Graves' hyperthyroidism and ophthalmopathy (dated by TCRdb to between 2018 and 2020). For the wider study: Peripheral blood samples were taken at initial diagnosis, before any treatment was given. A discovery cohort of about 100 patients, roughly 40 with Graves' ophthalmopathy and 55 to 65 with stable Graves' hyperthyroidism, was used to find distinguishing TCR V-J signatures. Prospective prediction of ophthalmopathy was tested in an independent validation cohort of fewer than 20 hyperthyroidism patients and some 17 patients who later progressed to ophthalmopathy. For training and testing, the approximately 92 patients in the discovery cohort were randomly divided in a 7:3 ratio. Thyroid tissue and blood T-cell repertoires from about six Graves' hyperthyroidism patients were also compared in the study. Once sampling was done, hyperthyroidism patients were given methimazole at a starting dose of 30 mg daily, whereas ophthalmopathy patients were given high-dose intravenous methylprednisolone. The paper describes TCR Vbeta CDR3 sequencing of 120 to 150 peripheral blood samples, made up of under 50 ophthalmopathy patients, approximately 76 hyperthyroidism patients and 17 progressor patients. Here is what the overall study found, with its caveats: Sample size was not statistically predetermined, and blinding of investigators to group allocation was not performed. Most expanded thyroid clonotypes (frequency above 0.001) were also detected in blood, suggesting blood repertoires may reflect thyroid immune responses. A model built on a 13 V-J signature distinguished ophthalmopathy from stable hyperthyroidism, reaching about 89% sensitivity and approximately 81% specificity in cross-validation and 80%/75% in testing. During validation, the model predicted progression to ophthalmopathy a median of approximately six months ahead of onset, with more than 55% sensitivity and roughly 72% specificity.

TCR beta CDR3 regions were amplified from RNA transcripts. The first round of RT-PCR for the TCR CDR3 was performed with the HTBI primer set and the Qiagen OneStep RT-PCR kit. Libraries were constructed in a second round of multiplex PCR, after which size selection and purification were carried out. Libraries were sequenced paired-end with 100 bp reads on an Illumina HiSeq2000. Under the source paper's analysis protocol: SOAPnuke was used to process the raw data, removing reads that contained adapters or uncalled bases, had a mean Phred below 15, or lacked an exact match to the constant primer or identifier. High-quality paired reads were merged using COPE v1.2.5, and each unique nucleotide sequence was defined as a clonotype. MiTCR v1.1 was used to align clonotypes to the IMGT TRBV, TRBD and TRBJ reference segments. Analysis was restricted to V-J combinations with a frequency above 0.0001, which covered 99.2% of repertoires. The TCS score was defined as F50 (clonal expansion) divided by E x V (chaos), with BLOSUM62-based TCRdist calculated between CDR3 peptides within each V-J. Welch's t-statistics and random forest reduced 450 to 600 V-J features to roughly 13, which were used in a naive Bayes classifier (R e1071). TCRdb reran the public reads through fastp at Q25 and MiXCR, keeping productive beta chains. Every distinct CDR3 protein forms one entry, paired with its most common genes and DNA. TCRdb assigned the V and J calls; the authors' analysis was not used. Across this sample there are some 560,000 distinct CDR3 sequences, with around 14% seen only once. The ten largest clones represent less than 9.5% of the sample.

Inclusive of the bounding cysteine and phenylalanine, the CDR3 is 13 residues long. Only the CDR3 DNA is retained, 39 bases long and in frame from the first base. From a lookup of the germline V gene (reference sequence), CDR1 and CDR2 are DFQATT and SNEGSKA. V is cut by 5 bases and J by 1 base, and the space between the germline ends is 12 bases. In its sample, this clonotype was seen many times. It has no known antigen specificity. Base qualities are not provided; no much larger clone lies one nucleotide away. Graves' hyperthyroidism was defined as stable when no progression to ophthalmopathy occurred over 18 months of follow-up. Hyperthyroidism patients were aged 18 to 65 years and newly diagnosed, with disease duration of less than 2 months. Any patient with an uncontrolled infection, another autoimmune disease, pregnancy or lactation was excluded. Diagnoses relied on clinical symptoms, serum thyroxine and TRAb, thyroid ultrasound and orbital computed tomography. PBMCs were separated from roughly 9.3 ml of fresh peripheral blood using Ficoll-Paque density gradient centrifugation. Total RNA was extracted with Trizol reagent, and quality was checked on an Agilent 2100 Bioanalyzer.

The chain is encoded by TRBV20-1 joined to TRBJ2-7, with the D gene not confidently named. The specimen was blood. The sequence was obtained from a woman between 25 and 40 years old with Graves' hyperthyroidism. DNA sequence: TGCAGTGCTCGCATGACACCTTCCTACGAGCAGTACTTC. It codes for CSARMTPSYEQYF.